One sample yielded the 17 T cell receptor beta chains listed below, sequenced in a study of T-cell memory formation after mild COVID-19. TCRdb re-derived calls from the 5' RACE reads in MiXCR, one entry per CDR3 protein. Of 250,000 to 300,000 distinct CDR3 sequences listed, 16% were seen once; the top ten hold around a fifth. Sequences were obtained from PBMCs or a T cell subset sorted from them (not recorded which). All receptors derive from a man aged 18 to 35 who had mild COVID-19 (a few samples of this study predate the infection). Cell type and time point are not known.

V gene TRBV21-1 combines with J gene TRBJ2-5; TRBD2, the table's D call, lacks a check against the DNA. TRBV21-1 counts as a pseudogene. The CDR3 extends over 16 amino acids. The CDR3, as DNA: TGTGCCAGCAGCAAAGCCTATAGACCGGAGGGGGAGACCCAGTACTTC. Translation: CASSKAYRPEGETQYF.

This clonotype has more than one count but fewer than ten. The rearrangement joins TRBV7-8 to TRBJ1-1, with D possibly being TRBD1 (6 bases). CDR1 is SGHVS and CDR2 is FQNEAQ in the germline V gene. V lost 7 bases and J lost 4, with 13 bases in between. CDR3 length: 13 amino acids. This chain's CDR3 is CASTGQQGTEAFF. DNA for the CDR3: TGTGCCAGCACCGGACAGCAGGGCACTGAAGCTTTCTTT.

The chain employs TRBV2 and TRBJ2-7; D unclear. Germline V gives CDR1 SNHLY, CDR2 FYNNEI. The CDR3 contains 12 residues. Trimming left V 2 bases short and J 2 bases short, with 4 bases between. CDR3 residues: CASSEYPYEQYV. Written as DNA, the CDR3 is TGTGCCAGCAGTGAATACCCCTACGAGCAGTACGTC.

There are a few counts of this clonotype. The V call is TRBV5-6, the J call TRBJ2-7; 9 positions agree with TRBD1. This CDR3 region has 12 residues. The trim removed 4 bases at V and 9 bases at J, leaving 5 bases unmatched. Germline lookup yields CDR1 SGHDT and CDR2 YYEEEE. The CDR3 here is CASSPGQGRQYV. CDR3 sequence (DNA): TGTGCCAGCAGCCCGGGACAGGGAAGGCAGTACGTC.

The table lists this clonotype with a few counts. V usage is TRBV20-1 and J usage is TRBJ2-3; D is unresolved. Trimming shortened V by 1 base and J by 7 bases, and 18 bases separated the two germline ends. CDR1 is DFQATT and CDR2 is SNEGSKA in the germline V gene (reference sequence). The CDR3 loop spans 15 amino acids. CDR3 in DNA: TGCAGTGCTAGAGTCGACGGTGAAGCCAGACATACGCAGTATTTT. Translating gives CSARVDGEARHTQYF.

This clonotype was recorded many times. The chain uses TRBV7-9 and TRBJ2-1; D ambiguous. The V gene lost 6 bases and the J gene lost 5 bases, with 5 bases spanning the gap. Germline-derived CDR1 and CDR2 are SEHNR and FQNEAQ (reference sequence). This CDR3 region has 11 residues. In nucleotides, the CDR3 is TGTGCCAGCAGTCCCGACAATGAGCAGTTCTTC. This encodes CASSPDNEQFF.

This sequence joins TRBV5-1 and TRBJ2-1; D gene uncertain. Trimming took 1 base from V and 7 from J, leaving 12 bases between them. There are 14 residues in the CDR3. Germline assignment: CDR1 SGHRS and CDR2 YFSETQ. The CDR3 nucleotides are TGCGCCAGCAGCTTGTCCCTAACTTGGAATGAGCAGTTCTTC. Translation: CASSLSLTWNEQFF.

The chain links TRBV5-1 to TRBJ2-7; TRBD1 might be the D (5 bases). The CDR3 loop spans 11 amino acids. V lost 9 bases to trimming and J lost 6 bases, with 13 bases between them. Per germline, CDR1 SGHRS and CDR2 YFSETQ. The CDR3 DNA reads TGCGCCAACAGGACCTGGTCCGAGCAGTACGTC. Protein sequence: CANRTWSEQYV.

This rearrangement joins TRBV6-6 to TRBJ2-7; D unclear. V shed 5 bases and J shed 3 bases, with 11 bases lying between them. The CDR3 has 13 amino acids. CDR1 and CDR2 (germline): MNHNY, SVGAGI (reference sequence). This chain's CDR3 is CASSPIPVYEQYV. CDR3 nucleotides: TGTGCCAGCAGTCCCATTCCGGTCTACGAGCAGTACGTC.

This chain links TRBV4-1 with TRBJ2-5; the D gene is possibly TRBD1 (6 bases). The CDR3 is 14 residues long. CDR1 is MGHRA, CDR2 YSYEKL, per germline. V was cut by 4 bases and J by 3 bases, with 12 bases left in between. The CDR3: CASSRQDGEETQYF. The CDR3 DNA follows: TGCGCCAGCAGCCGACAGGACGGAGAAGAGACCCAGTACTTC.

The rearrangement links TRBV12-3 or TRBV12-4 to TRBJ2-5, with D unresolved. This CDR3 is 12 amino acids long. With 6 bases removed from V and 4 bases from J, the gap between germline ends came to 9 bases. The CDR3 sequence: CASRLTRETQYF. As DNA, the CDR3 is TGTGCCAGCAGGCTGACGAGAGAGACCCAGTACTTC.

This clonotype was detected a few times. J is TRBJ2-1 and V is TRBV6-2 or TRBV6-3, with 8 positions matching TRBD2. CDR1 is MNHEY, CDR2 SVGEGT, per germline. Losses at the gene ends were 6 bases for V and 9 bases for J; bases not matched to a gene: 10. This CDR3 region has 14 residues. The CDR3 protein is CASRRPTGGGEQFF. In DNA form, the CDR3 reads TGTGCCAGCAGACGACCTACGGGGGGGGGTGAGCAGTTCTTC.

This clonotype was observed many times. The CDR3 bases are TGCAGTGCTAGATACAGGGTGTTATATGGCTACACCTTC. This encodes CSARYRVLYGYTF. The chain has TRBV20-1 and TRBJ1-2; D is possibly TRBD1 (6 bases). The CDR3 contains 13 residues. CDR1 DFQATT and CDR2 SNEGSKA come from the germline V gene (reference sequence). V was clipped by 2 bases and J by 5 bases, with 12 bases between them.

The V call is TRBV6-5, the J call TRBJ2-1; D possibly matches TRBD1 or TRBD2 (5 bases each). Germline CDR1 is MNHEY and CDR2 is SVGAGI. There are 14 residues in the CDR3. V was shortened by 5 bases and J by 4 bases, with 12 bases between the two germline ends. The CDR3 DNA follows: TGTGCCAGCAGTGCCTACGGGGCTTACAATGAGCAGTTCTTC. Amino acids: CASSAYGAYNEQFF.

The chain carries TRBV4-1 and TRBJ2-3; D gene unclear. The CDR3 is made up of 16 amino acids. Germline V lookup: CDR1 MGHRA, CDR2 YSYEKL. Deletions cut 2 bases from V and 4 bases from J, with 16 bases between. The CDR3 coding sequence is TGCGCCAGCAGCCAATCTCCGGGTAGCCCCGCAGATACGCAGTATTTT. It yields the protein CASSQSPGSPADTQYF.

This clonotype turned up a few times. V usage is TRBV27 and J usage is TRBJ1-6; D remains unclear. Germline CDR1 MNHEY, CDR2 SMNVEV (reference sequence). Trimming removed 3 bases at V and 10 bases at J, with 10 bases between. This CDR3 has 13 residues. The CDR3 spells CASSLWAESPLHF. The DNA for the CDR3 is TGTGCCAGCAGTTTGTGGGCTGAATCACCCCTCCACTTT.

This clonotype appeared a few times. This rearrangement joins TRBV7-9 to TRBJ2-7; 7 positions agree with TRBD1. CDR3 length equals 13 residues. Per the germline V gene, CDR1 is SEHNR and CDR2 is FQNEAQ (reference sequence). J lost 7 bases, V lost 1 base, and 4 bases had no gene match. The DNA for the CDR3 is TGTGCCAGCAGCTTAGGAGGGGGCGGAGAGCAGTACGTC. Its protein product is CASSLGGGGEQYV.